These 17 T cell receptor beta chains originate from one sample sequenced in a study of cytomegalovirus exposure and HLA in healthy donors. The repertoire was sequenced with immunoSEQ multiplex PCR; TCRdb's copy has only in-frame clones and lacks some. This sample has around 300,000 clones, with 86% found just once. The sequenced sample was PBMCs. The receptors were gathered from a woman in her late teens or twenties in good health and CMV-seronegative.

The gene calls are TRBV5-1 and TRBJ1-5, with 10 positions matching TRBD1. Losses at the gene ends were 4 bases for V and 4 bases for J; bases not matched to a gene: 5. The CDR3 spans 15 residues. CDR1 is SGHRS, CDR2 YFSETQ, per germline. The CDR3 DNA is TGCGCCAGCAGCGGCGGGACAGGGGATAATCAGCCCCAGCATTTT. Amino acids: CASSGGTGDNQPQHF.

J is TRBJ1-1 and V is TRBV11-2; no reliable D call. Germline lookup yields CDR1 SGHAT and CDR2 FQNNGV. V lost 1 base, J lost 7 bases, and 13 bases lay in between. The CDR3 loop spans 14 amino acids. CDR3 sequence (DNA): TGTGCCAGCAGCTTAGTCGGCGGAGGCAGTGAAGCTTTCTTT. As protein: CASSLVGGGSEAFF. The whole variable domain, remainder taken from reference TRBV11-2 and TRBJ1-1, is EAGVAQSPRYKIIEKRQSVAFWCNPISGHATLYWYQQILGQGPKLLIQFQNNGVVDDSQLPKDRFSAERLKGVDSTLKIQPAKLEDSAVYLCASSLVGGGSEAFFGQGTRLTVV.

The J gene is TRBJ1-2, the V gene TRBV7-2, with D maybe TRBD1 (6 bases). The V end lost 2 bases, the J end lost 7 bases, and 11 bases lay between the germline ends. Germline-derived CDR1 and CDR2 are SGHTA and FQGNSA. There are 13 residues in the CDR3. CDR3 nucleotide sequence: TGTGCCAGCAGCTTACCAGGGGCGGGTGGCTACACCTTC. Translation gives CASSLPGAGGYTF.

The gene calls are TRBV7-2 and TRBJ2-7; a possible D gene is TRBD2 (5 bases). The CDR3 loop spans 14 amino acids. Looked up from germline, CDR1 is SGHTA and CDR2 is FQGNSA. The V end was cut by 5 bases, the J end by 5 bases, with 16 bases between. In DNA, the CDR3 is TGTGCCAGCAGCCTACCGGGCCCGAGGGACGAGCAGTACTTC. Translating it yields CASSLPGPRDEQYF.

This sequence joins TRBV5-1 and TRBJ2-6; possibly TRBD1 for D (5 bases). The germline V gene encodes CDR1 SGHRS and CDR2 YFSETQ. The V end was cut by 4 bases, the J end by 4 bases, with 12 bases between. This CDR3 is 15 amino acids long. The DNA for the CDR3 is TGCGCCAGCAGCGTAGGGGCGCCCGGGGCCAACGTCCTGACTTTC. Its translation is CASSVGAPGANVLTF.

The V gene is TRBV7-9, the J gene TRBJ2-6; perhaps TRBD2 as D (5 bases). The CDR3 has 18 amino acids. Trimming left V 5 bases short and J 0 bases short, with 17 bases between. Per germline, CDR1 SEHNR and CDR2 FQNEAQ (reference sequence). This CDR3 is CASSLWPQRSSGANVLTF. CDR3 coding DNA: TGTGCCAGCAGCCTATGGCCCCAGCGGTCCTCTGGGGCCAACGTCCTGACTTTC. The variable domain in full, completed from reference TRBV7-9 and TRBJ2-6, reads DTGVSQNPRHKITKRGQNVTFRCDPISEHNRLYWYRQTLGQGPEFLTYFQNEAQLEKSRLLSDRFSAERPKGSFSTLEIQRTEQGDSAMYLCASSLWPQRSSGANVLTFGAGSRLTVL.

This clone was recorded once. This chain connects TRBV18 to TRBJ2-1; perhaps TRBD1 as D (5 bases). The ends were cut back, 4 bases at V and 0 bases at J, with 10 bases in the middle. CDR3 length: 15 amino acids. Germline assignment: CDR1 KGHSH and CDR2 LQKENI. Written as DNA, the CDR3 is TGTGCCAGCTCACTACTCAGGGACTCCTACAATGAGCAGTTCTTC. This translates into CASSLLRDSYNEQFF.

This clone was recorded once. The genes are TRBV9 and TRBJ2-1, with 8 bases identical to TRBD2. Germline CDR1 is SGDLS and CDR2 is YYNGEE. Losses at the gene ends were 0 bases for V and 0 bases for J; bases not matched to a gene: 2. CDR3 length equals 16 residues. CDR3 nucleotides: TGTGCCAGCAGCGTAGCTCGGGGGGGCTCCTACAATGAGCAGTTCTTC. It codes for CASSVARGGSYNEQFF.

The chain has TRBV11-2 and TRBJ2-5; 7 bases agree with TRBD1. Germline-derived CDR1 and CDR2 are SGHAT and FQNNGV. The CDR3 runs 15 residues. With V trimmed by 4 bases and J by 5 bases, 10 bases remained unmatched. The CDR3 region is CASSSRGARGETQYF. The CDR3 DNA reads as TGTGCCAGCAGCTCCCGGGGAGCCAGGGGGGAGACCCAGTACTTC.

V gene TRBV5-6 combines with J gene TRBJ2-3; 7 bases are shared with TRBD2. The CDR3 covers 15 residues. Germline CDR1 reads SGHDT; CDR2 reads YYEEEE. J lost 3 bases, V lost 0 bases, and 4 bases had no gene match. The CDR3 protein is CASSLESGVTDTQYF. The CDR3 nucleotides read TGTGCCAGCAGCTTGGAAAGCGGGGTGACAGATACGCAGTATTTT.

This clone has a single count. The V and J genes are TRBV5-6 and TRBJ2-6, with 7 positions matching TRBD1. After removal of 0 bases from V and 4 bases from J, the junction contained 10 bases not matched to a gene. This CDR3 is 18 amino acids long. Germline V CDR1 and CDR2: SGHDT, YYEEEE. The CDR3 region is CASSLEGAGLGGANVLTF. DNA of the CDR3: TGTGCCAGCAGCTTGGAGGGGGCCGGGCTGGGCGGGGCCAACGTCCTGACTTTC.

The sample holds a few counts of this clone. The same CDR3 arises from other DNA sequences in this sample as well. This chain connects TRBV7-2 to TRBJ1-2; D might be TRBD1 (6 bases). The CDR3 has 13 residues. Germline V gene lookup returns CDR1 SGHTA and CDR2 FQGNSA. The ends were cut back, 5 bases at V and 4 bases at J, with 11 bases in the middle. Here the CDR3 reads CASSQDSSYGYTF. Here the CDR3 DNA reads TGTGCCAGCAGCCAGGACAGCTCCTATGGCTACACCTTC.

In DNA form, the CDR3 reads TGTGCCAGCAGCTTAGCTGGCGGGGGATACGGAGAGACCCAGTACTTC. Protein: CASSLAGGGYGETQYF. This chain connects TRBV7-6 to TRBJ2-5, with 7 bases fitting TRBD2. V lost 0 bases and J lost 4; bases outside the gene matches: 8. CDR3 length equals 16 residues. Looked up from germline, CDR1 is SGHVS and CDR2 is FNYEAQ.

The chain combines TRBV29-1 with TRBJ1-1, with 7 positions matching TRBD1. Unmatched junction bases numbered 8, after V lost 7 bases and J lost 0 bases. This CDR3 has 14 residues. Germline CDR1 SQVTM, CDR2 ANQGSEA. DNA for the CDR3: TGCAGCGCCGCCGGGACAGCGATGAACACTGAAGCTTTCTTT. Protein sequence: CSAAGTAMNTEAFF.

This rearrangement joins TRBV5-1 to TRBJ2-1; 9 bases fit TRBD1. Germline values: CDR1 SGHRS, CDR2 YFSETQ. The CDR3 runs 16 residues. J was trimmed by 3 bases and V by 4 bases; bases with no gene match: 8. The chain's CDR3 is CASSPGRDRVYNEQFF. The CDR3 nucleotides read TGCGCCAGCAGCCCGGGCCGGGACAGGGTCTACAATGAGCAGTTCTTC. Variable domain in full (rest from reference TRBV5-1 and TRBJ2-1): KAGVTQTPRYLIKTRGQQVTLSCSPISGHRSVSWYQQTPGQGLQFLFEYFSETQRNKGNFPGRFSGRQFSNSRSEMNVSTLELGDSALYLCASSPGRDRVYNEQFFGPGTRLTVL.

The rearrangement joins TRBV5-1 to TRBJ1-2; 11 positions match TRBD1. The V segment lost 4 bases and the J segment 8 bases; nucleotides outside the gene matches: 13. The CDR3 is 16 amino acids. CDR1 SGHRS and CDR2 YFSETQ come from the germline V gene. The CDR3 region is CASSALGQGAVDGYTF. DNA of the CDR3: TGCGCCAGCAGCGCCCTCGGACAGGGGGCAGTCGACGGCTACACCTTC.

This clone was found once. This rearrangement joins TRBV7-7 to TRBJ2-5, with D perhaps TRBD2 (7 bases). CDR3 length: 15 residues. The germline gives CDR1 SSHAT, CDR2 FNYEAQ (reference sequence). V was trimmed by 5 bases and J by 6 bases, leaving 19 bases between them. CDR3 DNA: TGTGCCAGCAGCCGCCAACTACAGGGAGGGCAGACCCAGTACTTC. Encoded protein: CASSRQLQGGQTQYF.